The 10 T cell receptor beta chains in this list originate from one sample, sequenced in a study of blood T cell repertoires in COVID-19. Clones were read by immunoSEQ multiplex PCR, and TCRdb kept only the in-frame ones, dropping some. Here the sample spans more than 140,000 clones, about 79% being singletons. The sample consisted of peripheral blood. The receptors were sampled from a woman in her fifties or sixties in a cohort sampled during active or convalescent COVID-19.

This clone was detected only once. J is TRBJ2-2 and V is TRBV5-6; 13 bases are shared with TRBD2. CDR1 SGHDT and CDR2 YYEEEE come from the germline V gene. J was trimmed by 6 bases and V by 3 bases; bases with no gene match: 5. CDR3 length equals 16 residues. CDR3 amino acids: CASSSRTSGGPGELFF. CDR3 coding DNA: TGTGCCAGCAGCTCAAGGACTAGCGGGGGACCCGGGGAGCTGTTTTTT.

The V gene is TRBV3-1 (or the pseudogene TRBV3-2), the J gene TRBJ2-7, with D tentatively TRBD2 (6 bases). Germline lookup yields CDR1 LGHDT and CDR2 YNNKEL (reference sequence). Trimming pared 4 bases from V and 2 bases from J, leaving 15 bases between. There are 15 residues in the CDR3. The chain's CDR3 is CASSLRRGTTYEQYF. CDR3 bases: TGTGCCAGCAGCCTGCGTCGGGGGACCACCTACGAGCAGTACTTC.

The CDR3 sequence: CASSHTGEEAFF. The CDR3 DNA follows: TGTGCCAGCAGCCACACAGGGGAGGAAGCTTTCTTT. The chain uses TRBV3-1 (or the pseudogene TRBV3-2) and TRBJ1-1, with TRBD1 identical over 7 bases. The V gene end was trimmed by 3 bases and the J gene end by 8 bases; junction bases not matched to a gene: 3. This CDR3 has 12 amino acids. Germline loops: CDR1 LGHDT, CDR2 YNNKEL (reference sequence).

The chain carries TRBV3-1 (or the pseudogene TRBV3-2) and TRBJ2-3, with TRBD2 identical over 11 bases. Per the germline V gene, CDR1 is LGHDT and CDR2 is YNNKEL (reference sequence). This CDR3 comprises 18 residues. The V and J ends lost 5 bases and 8 bases, in that order; junction bases with no gene match: 18. CDR3 loop: CASSYYVGLAGSYGTQYF. CDR3 nucleotides: TGTGCCAGCAGCTACTATGTTGGACTAGCGGGCTCTTATGGTACGCAGTATTTT.

This chain joins TRBV7-3 and TRBJ1-6; 9 bases line up with TRBD1. Germline V CDR1 and CDR2: SGHTA, FQGTGA. With V trimmed by 5 bases and J by 2 bases, 13 bases remained unmatched. The CDR3 is made up of 19 amino acids. The CDR3 DNA follows: TGTGCCAGCAGCCTCGAGGACAGGGGCCCTCAAACCTATAATTCACCCCTCCACTTT. Translating gives CASSLEDRGPQTYNSPLHF.

Notes on this clone: At one end the junction does not follow the germline gene, possibly because of a read error. This rearrangement joins TRBV4-3 to TRBJ1-1, with TRBD1 as a possible D gene (6 bases). Germline-derived CDR1 and CDR2 are LGHNA and YSLEER. There are 16 residues in the CDR3. In DNA form, the CDR3 reads TGCGCCAGCAGCCACCAAGGAACAGGGATGAACGCTGAAGCTTTCTTT. Translating it yields CASSHQGTGMNAEAFF.

The chain uses TRBV9 and TRBJ1-1; TRBD1 is a possible D gene (6 bases). Trimming stripped 0 bases from V and 3 bases from J, with 9 bases between. CDR3 length equals 14 residues. Germline V gene lookup returns CDR1 SGDLS and CDR2 YYNGEE. CDR3 residues: CASSVGGRDTEAFF. The CDR3 nucleotides read TGTGCCAGCAGCGTAGGGGGGCGGGACACTGAAGCTTTCTTT.

V usage is TRBV18 and J usage is TRBJ1-4; 9 nucleotides line up with TRBD1. V trimming: 1 base; J trimming: 6 bases; junction bases outside the gene matches: 12. The CDR3 runs to 18 residues. CDR1 is KGHSH and CDR2 is LQKENI in the germline V gene. The CDR3 sequence: CASSPQSVLQGAHEKLFF. Written as DNA, the CDR3 is TGTGCCAGCTCACCACAAAGCGTTCTACAGGGGGCGCATGAAAAACTGTTTTTT.

The chain couples TRBV30 to TRBJ1-2, with D hard to call. Per germline, CDR1 GTSNPN and CDR2 SVGIG (reference sequence). This CDR3 is built from 14 residues. Trimming took off 1 base at V and 4 bases at J, with 13 bases between the two ends. This CDR3 reads CAWSEQTLVYGYTF. In DNA form, the CDR3 reads TGTGCCTGGAGTGAACAGACCTTGGTCTATGGCTACACCTTC. The full variable domain, its missing parts supplied by reference TRBV30 and TRBJ1-2, is SQTIHQWPATLVQPVGSPLSLECTVEGTSNPNLYWYRQAAGRGLQLLFYSVGIGQISSEVPQNLSASRPQDRQFILSSKKLLLSDSGFYLCAWSEQTLVYGYTFGSGTRLTVV.

This clone was seen more than once but under ten times. The chain employs TRBV6-4 and TRBJ1-1; possibly TRBD1 for D (6 bases). V was pared by 3 bases and J by 1 base, with 12 bases between. From germline, CDR1 is MRHNA and CDR2 SNTAGT. CDR3 length equals 15 residues. In DNA, the CDR3 is TGTGCCAGCAGTGAACAGGGTTGGGGGAACACTGAAGCTTTCTTT. Protein: CASSEQGWGNTEAFF.